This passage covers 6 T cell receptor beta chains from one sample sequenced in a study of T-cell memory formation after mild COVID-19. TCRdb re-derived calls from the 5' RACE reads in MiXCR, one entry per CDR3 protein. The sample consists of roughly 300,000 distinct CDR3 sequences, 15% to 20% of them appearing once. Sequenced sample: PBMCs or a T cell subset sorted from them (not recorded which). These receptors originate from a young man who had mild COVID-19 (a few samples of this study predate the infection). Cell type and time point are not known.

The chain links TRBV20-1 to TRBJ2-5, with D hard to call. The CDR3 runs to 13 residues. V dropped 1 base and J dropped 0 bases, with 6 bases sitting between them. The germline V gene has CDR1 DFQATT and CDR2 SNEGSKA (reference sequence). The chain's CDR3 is CSARASYQETQYF. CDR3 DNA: TGCAGTGCTAGAGCGTCATACCAAGAGACCCAGTACTTC.

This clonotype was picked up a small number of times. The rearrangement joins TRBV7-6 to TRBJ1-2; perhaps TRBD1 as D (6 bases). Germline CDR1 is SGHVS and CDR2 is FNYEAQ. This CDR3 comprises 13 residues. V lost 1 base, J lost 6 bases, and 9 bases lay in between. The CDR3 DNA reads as TGTGCCAGCAGCTTAGTACAGGGAGATGGCTACACCTTC. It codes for CASSLVQGDGYTF.

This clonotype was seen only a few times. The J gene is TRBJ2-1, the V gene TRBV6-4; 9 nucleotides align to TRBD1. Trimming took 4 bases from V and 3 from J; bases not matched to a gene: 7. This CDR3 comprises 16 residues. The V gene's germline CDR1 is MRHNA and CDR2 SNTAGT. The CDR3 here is CASSARGTGNYNEQFF. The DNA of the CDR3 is TGTGCCAGCAGTGCCCGAGGGACAGGGAACTACAATGAGCAGTTCTTC.

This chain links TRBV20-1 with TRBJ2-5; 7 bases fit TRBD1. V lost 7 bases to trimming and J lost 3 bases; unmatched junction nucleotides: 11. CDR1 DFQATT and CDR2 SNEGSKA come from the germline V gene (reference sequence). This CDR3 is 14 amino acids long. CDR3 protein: CSGGDRVIKETQYF. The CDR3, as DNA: TGCAGTGGCGGAGACAGGGTGATAAAAGAGACCCAGTACTTC.

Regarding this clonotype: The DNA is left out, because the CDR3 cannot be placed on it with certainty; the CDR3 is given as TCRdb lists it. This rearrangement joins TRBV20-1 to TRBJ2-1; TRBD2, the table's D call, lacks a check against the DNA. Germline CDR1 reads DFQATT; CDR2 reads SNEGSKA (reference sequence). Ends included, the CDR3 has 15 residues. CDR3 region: CSAWGPGTSGGAPDF.

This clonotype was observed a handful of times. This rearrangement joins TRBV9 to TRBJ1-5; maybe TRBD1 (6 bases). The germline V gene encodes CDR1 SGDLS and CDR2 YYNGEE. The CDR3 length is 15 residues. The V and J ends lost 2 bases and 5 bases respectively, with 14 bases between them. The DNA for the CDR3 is TGTGCCAGCAGCGTCGGAGAGGGGGAGGATCAGCCCCAGCATTTT. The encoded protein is CASSVGEGEDQPQHF. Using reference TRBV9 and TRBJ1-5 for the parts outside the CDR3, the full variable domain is DSGVTQTPKHLITATGQRVTLRCSPRSGDLSVYWYQQSLDQGLQFLIQYYNGEERAKGNILERFSAQQFPDLHSELNLSSLELGDSALYFCASSVGEGEDQPQHFGDGTRLSIL.